This T cell receptor (beta chain) was observed in a study of cytomegalovirus exposure and HLA in healthy donors. Findings of the study overall: The study reported that TCR beta sequences accurately predicted HLA-A and HLA-B alleles in most subjects.

13 Jbeta primers and 60 Vbeta primers were used for the PCR. Assay: immunoSEQ multiplex PCR; the TCRdb copy retains only in-frame clones and omits some. This table has approximately 110,000 clones, roughly 70% appearing once. CDR3 length: 14 amino acids. Trimming cost V 1 base and J 6 bases, with 11 bases left between them. Germline CDR1 and CDR2: SGHRS and YFSETQ. This clone has a handful of counts. Its antigen remains unknown. This chain uses TRBV5-1 with TRBJ2-1; D may be TRBD2 (6 bases). The receptor comes from a man aged 35 to 55 in good health and CMV-seropositive. The sample comprised PBMCs. CDR3 coding DNA: TGCGCCAGCAGCTTGTTCGACGGGAGCAATGAGCAGTTCTTC. It translates to CASSLFDGSNEQFF.